The entry below describes one TCR beta chain. The antigen is not known. Time point: blood from clinic visit 5 months post-surgery; TSC patient then seizure free. The sequenced cases were selected for having the highest brain T cell transcript signatures. Pre-surgery treatment included at least one anti-epileptic drug. Trimming took 6 bases from V and 5 from J; bases not matched to a gene: 0. Germline CDR1 and CDR2: MNHEY and SVGAGI. The CDR3 contains 12 residues. Sequenced by immunoSEQ multiplex PCR; TCRdb stores in-frame clones only, minus some. This sample yields about 340,000 clones, of which over 90% are seen a single time; 4.5% to 7% belongs to the top ten. This entry belongs to a study of brain T cells in children with intractable seizures. Findings of the study overall: Patients' HCMV serostatus was unknown; virus specificity rests on CDR3 similarity alone. Pre- and post-surgery blood differed in depth, so pre-surgery absences may be undersampling.

Sequencing used peripheral blood, obtained 5 to 6 months after surgery. This sequence joins TRBV6-5 and TRBJ2-5; 10 bases agree with TRBD1. The clonotype comes from a boy under three years old with tuberous sclerosis and intractable seizures. CDR3 nucleotides: TGTGCCAGCAGGACAGGGGGCGAGACCCAGTACTTC. It yields the protein CASRTGGETQYF.